The entry that follows covers one T cell receptor beta chain sequence. This record comes from a study of shared clonotypes between healthy human individuals. The wider study: Each donor contributed plates that comprised three CD4 naive, three CD4 memory, two CD8 naive and one CD8 memory.

CD45RO-negative, CCR7-selected cells formed the naive CD8 fraction, which excluded terminally differentiated effector memory CD45RA+ cells. There were no recent acute infections or vaccinations among the donors, who were healthy HIV-negative adults. V lost 6 bases, J lost 5 bases, and 7 bases lay in between. This CDR3 region has 11 residues. CDR1 is MDHEN, CDR2 SYDVKM, per germline. Sequencing was performed with immunoSEQ multiplex PCR; in TCRdb, only in-frame clones are kept and a portion is missing. Of approximately 2,200,000 clones listed, about 93% were seen once; the top ten hold about 1.8%. This TCR was sampled from a young man in good health. Some clones in this sample may be carry-over from other donors' samples. V is TRBV28 and J is TRBJ1-2; no clear D. The specimen sequenced was naive CD8+ T cells from PBMCs. CDR3 in amino acids: CASRLAYGYTF. CDR3 coding DNA: TGTGCCAGCAGGTTAGCTTATGGCTACACCTTC.